A single sample gave rise to the 18 T cell receptor beta chains below, sequenced in a study of blood T cell repertoires in COVID-19. Libraries were prepared by immunoSEQ multiplex PCR; TCRdb keeps only in-frame clonotypes and omits some of them. Of 50,000 to 65,000 clones in the sample, approximately 70% are singletons; the top ten hold roughly 49%. Sequenced material: PBMCs or T cells enriched from blood (not recorded which). These TCRs come from a woman aged 55-75 years who had been exposed to COVID-19.

J is TRBJ1-1 and V is TRBV2; 9 bases are shared with TRBD1. The CDR3 consists of 16 residues. Unmatched junction bases numbered 9, after V lost 6 bases and J lost 1 base. Germline V gene sequence: CDR1 SNHLY, CDR2 FYNNEI. CDR3 sequence (DNA): TGTGCCAGCAGACGGGGACAGGGAACGGGGAACACTGAAGCTTTCTTT. Translation: CASRRGQGTGNTEAFF.

This clone was counted a single time. The chain has TRBV28 and TRBJ2-3; 7 positions agree with TRBD1. The CDR3 consists of 15 residues. Germline CDR1 MDHEN, CDR2 SYDVKM. The V segment lost 4 bases and the J segment 1 base; nucleotides outside the gene matches: 5. CDR3 protein: CASSSTGFGTDTQYF. CDR3 in DNA: TGTGCCAGCAGTTCGACAGGGTTTGGCACAGATACGCAGTATTTT.

This chain connects TRBV5-4 to TRBJ1-2; D remains unclear. This CDR3 has 13 amino acids. CDR1 and CDR2 from the germline V gene are SGHNT and YYREEE (reference sequence). V was pared by 4 bases and J by 7 bases, with 14 bases between. The CDR3: CASSPRRSGGYTF. CDR3 sequence (DNA): TGTGCCAGCAGCCCGCGTCGGAGTGGTGGCTACACCTTC.

This clone is a singleton in its sample. The J gene is TRBJ2-4, the V gene TRBV7-2; possible D gene TRBD1, 6 bases. CDR1 is SGHTA and CDR2 is FQGNSA in the germline V gene. The CDR3 is made up of 16 amino acids. The ends were cut back, 5 bases at V and 9 bases at J, with 23 bases in the middle. The CDR3 loop reads CASSLSYRASTGIQYF. In nucleotides, the CDR3 is TGTGCCAGCAGCCTATCATACAGGGCCTCTACGGGCATTCAGTACTTC.

This chain joins TRBV7-9 and TRBJ2-6; TRBD1 might be the D (5 bases). Germline V gives CDR1 SEHNR, CDR2 FQNEAQ (reference sequence). The V end lost 1 base, the J end lost 3 bases, and 7 bases lay between the germline ends. The CDR3 sequence is 15 residues long. The CDR3 region is CASSLEGVGANVLTF. CDR3 DNA: TGTGCCAGCAGCTTAGAAGGGGTTGGGGCCAACGTCCTGACTTTC.

V and J are TRBV28 and TRBJ1-2; D is ambiguous. Trimming left V 6 bases short and J 7 bases short, with 12 bases between. The CDR3 has 12 residues. Germline-derived CDR1 and CDR2 are MDHEN and SYDVKM. For the CDR3, the DNA is TGTGCCAGCAGCCTTACTCACGCTGGCTACACCTTC. It encodes CASSLTHAGYTF.

The chain couples TRBV10-3 to TRBJ1-1, with TRBD1 matching over 9 bases. The germline V gene encodes CDR1 ENHRY and CDR2 SYGVKD. Trimming at V came to 2 bases and at J to 3 bases, leaving 1 base not matched to a gene. The CDR3 extends over 14 amino acids. The CDR3 coding sequence is TGTGCCATCAGTGAGCGGACAGGGGACACTGAAGCTTTCTTT. Translation: CAISERTGDTEAFF.

This clone was picked up a small number of times. V and J are TRBV11-2 and TRBJ1-1; a possible D gene is TRBD1 (5 bases). The CDR3 has 15 amino acids. V lost 4 bases, J lost 0 bases, and 12 bases lay in between. Germline CDR1 is SGHAT and CDR2 is FQNNGV. CDR3 sequence reads: CASSSRVGVNTEAFF. The CDR3, as DNA: TGTGCCAGCAGCTCCAGGGTGGGTGTGAACACTGAAGCTTTCTTT.

This chain links TRBV7-9 with TRBJ1-1, with D hard to call. The V gene lost 5 bases and the J gene lost 2 bases, with 9 bases spanning the gap. CDR1 is SEHNR, CDR2 FQNEAQ, per germline (reference sequence). The CDR3 is 13 residues long. The CDR3 loop reads CASSGNRNTEAFF. The CDR3 bases are TGTGCCAGCAGCGGAAACAGAAACACTGAAGCTTTCTTT. Based on the CDR3 plus reference TRBV7-9 and TRBJ1-1, the full variable domain is DTGVSQNPRHKITKRGQNVTFRCDPISEHNRLYWYRQTLGQGPEFLTYFQNEAQLEKSRLLSDRFSAERPKGSFSTLEIQRTEQGDSAMYLCASSGNRNTEAFFGQGTRLTVV.

V usage is TRBV5-5 and J usage is TRBJ1-3, with TRBD1 matching over 9 bases. The germline V gene has CDR1 SGHKS and CDR2 YYEKEE (reference sequence). CDR3 size: 14 residues. V dropped 2 bases and J dropped 4; count of bases not matched to a gene: 1. CDR3 protein: CASSFGTGGNTIYF. The CDR3 DNA follows: TGTGCCAGCAGCTTCGGGACAGGGGGAAACACCATATATTTT.

The chain uses TRBV28 and TRBJ2-1; 10 bases agree with TRBD2. This CDR3 spans 16 amino acids. The trim removed 10 bases at V and 0 bases at J, leaving 9 bases unmatched. Germline CDR1 and CDR2: MDHEN and SYDVKM. CDR3: CATSGTSASSYNEQFF. The CDR3 DNA reads TGTGCCACCTCCGGGACTAGCGCGAGCTCCTACAATGAGCAGTTCTTC.

This clone was counted between two and nine times. This chain connects TRBV5-1 to TRBJ1-3; 8 nucleotides match TRBD1. V dropped 6 bases and J dropped 4; count of bases not matched to a gene: 6. CDR3 length: 14 residues. CDR1 SGHRS and CDR2 YFSETQ come from the germline V gene. Here the CDR3 DNA reads TGCGCCAGCACTCAGGGGGCGAAAGGAAACACCATATATTTT. It translates to CASTQGAKGNTIYF.

This chain joins TRBV13 and TRBJ1-1; no firm D call. CDR1 and CDR2 from the germline V gene are PRHDT and FYEKMQ (reference sequence). The CDR3 has 12 amino acids. Trimming took off 3 bases at V and 1 base at J, with 3 bases between the two ends. This chain's CDR3 is CASSFQNTEAFF. In DNA, the CDR3 is TGTGCCAGCAGCTTTCAGAACACTGAAGCTTTCTTT.

The chain is built from TRBV29-1 and TRBJ2-7; 7 bases map to TRBD2. Germline CDR1 reads SQVTM; CDR2 reads ANQGSEA. J was trimmed by 1 base and V by 0 bases; bases with no gene match: 9. This CDR3 region has 16 residues. The CDR3 bases are TGCAGCGTTGAAGATCCCCAAGGGAGGGCATCCTACGAGCAGTACTTC. Its protein product is CSVEDPQGRASYEQYF.

V usage is TRBV5-1 and J usage is TRBJ1-1; 8 nucleotides align to TRBD1. CDR1 and CDR2 from the germline V gene are SGHRS and YFSETQ. The ends lost 5 bases at V and 1 base at J; junction bases unmatched: 4. The CDR3 is 14 residues long. The CDR3 spells CASRRGQANTEAFF. Written as DNA, the CDR3 is TGCGCCAGCAGGAGGGGACAGGCGAACACTGAAGCTTTCTTT.

This chain joins TRBV19 and TRBJ1-2; TRBD1 might be the D (5 bases). The CDR3 sequence is 14 residues long. V dropped 5 bases and J dropped 8 bases, with 18 bases sitting between them. The germline gives CDR1 LNHDA, CDR2 SQIVND (reference sequence). The CDR3 region has the DNA TGTGCCAGTAGTTACGACCGGCTTACAGGCGGCTACACCTTC. As protein: CASSYDRLTGGYTF.

V is TRBV10-3 and J is TRBJ1-3; no reliable D call. Trimming took off 0 bases at V and 0 bases at J, with 15 bases between the two ends. The germline gives CDR1 ENHRY, CDR2 SYGVKD. This CDR3 is built from 18 residues. CDR3 nucleotides: TGTGCCATCAGTGAGTCGAGGTCCAAGCCTTACTCTGGAAACACCATATATTTT. Amino acid sequence: CAISESRSKPYSGNTIYF.

The V gene is TRBV28, the J gene TRBJ1-2; 12 nucleotides agree with TRBD1. Germline V gene lookup returns CDR1 MDHEN and CDR2 SYDVKM. Trimming removed 5 bases from V and 5 bases from J; junction bases left unmatched: 3. The CDR3 runs to 14 residues. The CDR3, as DNA: TGTGCCAGCAGTAAGGGACAGGGGGCATATGGCTACACCTTC. This translates into CASSKGQGAYGYTF.